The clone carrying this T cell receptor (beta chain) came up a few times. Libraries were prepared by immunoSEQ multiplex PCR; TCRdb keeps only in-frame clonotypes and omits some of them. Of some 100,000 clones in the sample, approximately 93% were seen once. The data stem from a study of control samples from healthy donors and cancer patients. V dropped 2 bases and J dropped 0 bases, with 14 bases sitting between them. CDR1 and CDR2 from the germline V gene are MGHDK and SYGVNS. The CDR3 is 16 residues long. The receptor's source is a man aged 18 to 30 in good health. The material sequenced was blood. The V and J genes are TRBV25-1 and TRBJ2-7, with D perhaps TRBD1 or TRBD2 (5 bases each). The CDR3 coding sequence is TGTGCCAGCAGTGAAGGAGGACAATCGAGCTCCTACGAGCAGTACTTC. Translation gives CASSEGGQSSSYEQYF.